This T cell receptor beta chain was captured in a study of control samples from healthy donors and cancer patients. The V end was cut by 2 bases, the J end by 2 bases, with 7 bases between. CDR1 and CDR2 from the germline V gene are MDHEN and SYDVKM. The CDR3 runs to 13 residues. TCRdb keeps only in-frame clones here, not all; method: immunoSEQ multiplex PCR. This table holds 25,000 to 30,000 clones, approximately 87% found once. In regard to this clone: Other DNA variants within this sample encode the same CDR3.

Sequenced: PBMCs. The chain links TRBV28 to TRBJ2-7, with D possibly matching TRBD1 (5 bases). The clonotype comes from a woman between 35 and 50 years old with lung cancer. This CDR3 reads CASSLQGPYEQYF. CDR3 coding DNA: TGTGCCAGCAGTTTACAGGGCCCCTACGAGCAGTACTTC. The complete variable domain, with remaining parts taken from reference TRBV28 and TRBJ2-7, reads DVKVTQSSRYLVKRTGEKVFLECVQDMDHENMFWYRQDPGLGLRLIYFSYDVKMKEKGDIPEGYSVSREKKERFSLILESASTNQTSMYLCASSLQGPYEQYFGPGTRLTVT.